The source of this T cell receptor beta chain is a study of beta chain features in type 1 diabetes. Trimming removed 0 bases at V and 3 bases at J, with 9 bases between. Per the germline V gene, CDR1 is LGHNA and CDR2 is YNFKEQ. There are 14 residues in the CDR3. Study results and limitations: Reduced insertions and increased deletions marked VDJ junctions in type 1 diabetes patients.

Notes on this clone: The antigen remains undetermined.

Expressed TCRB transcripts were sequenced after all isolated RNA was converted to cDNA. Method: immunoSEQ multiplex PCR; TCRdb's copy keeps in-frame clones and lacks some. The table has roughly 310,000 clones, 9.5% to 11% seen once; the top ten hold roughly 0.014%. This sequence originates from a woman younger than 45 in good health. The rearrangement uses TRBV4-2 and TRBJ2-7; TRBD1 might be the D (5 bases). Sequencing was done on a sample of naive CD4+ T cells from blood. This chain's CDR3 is CASSQEYRNYEQYF. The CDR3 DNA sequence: TGTGCCAGCAGCCAAGAGTACAGGAACTACGAGCAGTACTTC.